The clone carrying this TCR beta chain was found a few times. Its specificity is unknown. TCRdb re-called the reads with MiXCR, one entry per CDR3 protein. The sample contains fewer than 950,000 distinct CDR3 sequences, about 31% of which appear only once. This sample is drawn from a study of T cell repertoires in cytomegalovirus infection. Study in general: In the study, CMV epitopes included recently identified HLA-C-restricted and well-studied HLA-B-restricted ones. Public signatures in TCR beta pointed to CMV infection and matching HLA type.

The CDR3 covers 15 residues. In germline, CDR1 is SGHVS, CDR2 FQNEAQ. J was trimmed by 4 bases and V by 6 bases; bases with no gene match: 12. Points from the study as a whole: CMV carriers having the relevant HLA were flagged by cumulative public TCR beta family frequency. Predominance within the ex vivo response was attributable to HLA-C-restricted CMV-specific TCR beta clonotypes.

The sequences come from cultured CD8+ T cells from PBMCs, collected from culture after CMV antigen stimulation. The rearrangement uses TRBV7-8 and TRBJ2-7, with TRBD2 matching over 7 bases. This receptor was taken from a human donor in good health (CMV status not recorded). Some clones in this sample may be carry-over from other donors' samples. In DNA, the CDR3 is TGTGCCAGCAGTTCAGAACCGGGACTACAATACGAGCAGTACTTC. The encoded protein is CASSSEPGLQYEQYF.